These 17 T cell receptor beta chains originate from one sample sequenced in a study of T cell responses to AZD1222 COVID-19 vaccine. This table comes from immunoSEQ multiplex PCR, and its TCRdb copy is limited to in-frame clones, with some not included. The sample comprises more than 120,000 clones, nearly 90% of which are singletons, and about 4.9% rests with the top ten. The specimen was peripheral blood, collected 28 days after the second dose of the MenACWY control vaccine. These TCRs come from an adult who received the MenACWY meningococcal vaccine as a control.

This chain joins TRBV28 and TRBJ2-1; 10 nucleotides match TRBD2. From germline, CDR1 is MDHEN and CDR2 SYDVKM. With 8 bases clipped from V and 8 bases from J, the junction kept 9 bases outside the gene matches. The CDR3 is 14 residues long. The DNA of the CDR3 is TGTGCCAGCGAAAGCGGGGGGGAGGGCCATGAGCAGTTCTTC. Translation gives CASESGGEGHEQFF.

This rearrangement joins TRBV7-8 to TRBJ2-7; D call uncertain. The CDR3 extends over 14 amino acids. The V and J ends lost 1 base and 0 bases respectively, with 7 bases between them. Germline CDR1 SGHVS, CDR2 FQNEAQ. The CDR3 spells CASSLEGYSYEQYF. DNA for the CDR3: TGTGCCAGCAGCTTAGAAGGGTACTCCTACGAGCAGTACTTC.

The rearrangement joins TRBV21-1 to TRBJ1-2. TRBV21-1 is deemed a pseudogene. This CDR3 has 12 residues. The CDR3, as DNA: TGTGCCAGCAGCGGGTTGTGCGAGGGCTACACCTTC. This translates into CASSGLCEGYTF.

This clone was seen once. This sequence joins TRBV19 and TRBJ1-4, with D perhaps TRBD1 (6 bases). The ends were cut back, 3 bases at V and 1 base at J, with 9 bases in the middle. The CDR3 covers 15 residues. Germline lookup yields CDR1 LNHDA and CDR2 SQIVND (reference sequence). The CDR3 bases are TGTGCCAGTAGTATCCTGACAGGAACTAATGAAAAACTGTTTTTT. Amino acid sequence: CASSILTGTNEKLFF.

With respect to this clone: One junction end does not reproduce the germline sequence, and a read error may be involved. The V call is TRBV7-7, the J call TRBJ2-5; D is perhaps TRBD2 (5 bases). In germline, CDR1 is SSHAT, CDR2 FNYEAQ (reference sequence). The CDR3 is made up of 14 amino acids. The CDR3 DNA reads as TGTGCTAGCAGCCTCCGCCGGGGTGGAGAGACCCAGTACTTC. Translating gives CASSLRRGGETQYF.

The chain is built from TRBV2 and TRBJ1-6; D may be TRBD1 (6 bases). The CDR3 totals 14 residues. Germline CDR1 and CDR2: SNHLY and FYNNEI. The V end lost 7 bases, the J end lost 10 bases, and 17 bases lay between the germline ends. This chain's CDR3 is CASTLAGGRSPLHF. The CDR3 nucleotides read TGTGCCAGCACCCTGGCGGGGGGCAGATCACCCCTCCACTTT.

The chain couples TRBV3-1 (or the pseudogene TRBV3-2) to TRBJ2-2, with D unresolved. The CDR3 is made up of 13 amino acids. The germline CDR1 and CDR2 sequences are LGHDT and YNNKEL (reference sequence). V gave up 4 bases and J gave up 4 bases, with 7 bases separating them. The CDR3 region is CASSRKGTGELFF. In nucleotides, the CDR3 is TGTGCCAGCAGCCGCAAGGGCACCGGGGAGCTGTTTTTT.

The rearrangement uses TRBV7-3 and TRBJ1-1; 10 bases match TRBD1. V shed 5 bases and J 1 base; nucleotides not matched to a gene: 4. The CDR3 sequence is 15 residues long. Germline CDR1 and CDR2: SGHTA and FQGTGA. The CDR3 loop is CASSSRDRGNTEAFF. For the CDR3, the DNA is TGTGCCAGCAGCAGCCGGGACAGGGGGAACACTGAAGCTTTCTTT. Full variable domain (outside the CDR3, taken from reference TRBV7-3 and TRBJ1-1): GAGVSQTPSNKVTEKGKYVELRCDPISGHTALYWYRQSLGQGPEFLIYFQGTGAADDSGLPNDRFFAVRPEGSVSTLKIQRTERGDSAVYLCASSSRDRGNTEAFFGQGTRLTVV.

This chain links TRBV10-3 with TRBJ1-6; maybe TRBD1 (5 bases). The ends were cut back, 5 bases at V and 13 bases at J, with 21 bases in the middle. The CDR3 consists of 15 residues. Germline CDR1 ENHRY, CDR2 SYGVKD. The CDR3 DNA reads TGTGCCATCAGTAGAGGGGAGGTAGGGGCCTTTCCCCTCCACTTT. It translates to CAISRGEVGAFPLHF.

This chain uses TRBV27 with TRBJ2-1; D is tentatively TRBD1 or TRBD2 (5 bases each). Trimming took off 3 bases at V and 8 bases at J, with 14 bases between the two ends. The CDR3 is 14 amino acids. Germline CDR1 is MNHEY and CDR2 is SMNVEV (reference sequence). CDR3 sequence (DNA): TGTGCCAGCAGTTTGAAGTTCCGGGGCTATGAGCAGTTCTTC. Protein product: CASSLKFRGYEQFF.

This rearrangement joins TRBV19 to TRBJ1-4; tentative D call: TRBD1 (6 bases). Trimming took off 1 base at V and 13 bases at J, with 19 bases between the two ends. The CDR3 has 15 amino acids. Looked up from germline, CDR1 is LNHDA and CDR2 is SQIVND (reference sequence). CDR3 nucleotides: TGTGCCAGTAGTATAGCGGGGACACCGAATCATGGACTGTTTTTT. Encoded protein: CASSIAGTPNHGLFF.

Here the CDR3 reads CASSHPRAERTEQYF. In nucleotides, the CDR3 is TGCGCCAGCAGCCATCCCAGGGCGGAGAGGACCGAGCAGTACTTC. The genes are TRBV4-1 and TRBJ2-7, with D perhaps matching TRBD1 (5 bases). This CDR3 contains 15 residues. The V gene lost 3 bases and the J gene lost 6 bases, with 18 bases spanning the gap. The germline gives CDR1 MGHRA, CDR2 YSYEKL.

This rearrangement joins TRBV14 to TRBJ2-1, with TRBD2 as a possible D gene (5 bases). Germline V gene sequence: CDR1 SGHDN, CDR2 FVKESK. This CDR3 is built from 13 residues. The germline V and J ends were trimmed by 10 bases and 9 bases, with 19 bases remaining between them. CDR3 in amino acids: CATKPLDLVEQFF. CDR3 nucleotide sequence: TGTGCCACCAAACCACTAGATTTGGTTGAGCAGTTCTTC.

The chain links TRBV5-4 to TRBJ2-5; 7 nucleotides agree with TRBD2. The CDR3 is made up of 15 amino acids. CDR1 is SGHNT and CDR2 is YYREEE in the germline V gene (reference sequence). Trimming took 1 base from V and 2 from J; bases not matched to a gene: 5. The CDR3: CASSLSGTLQETQYF. DNA of the CDR3: TGTGCCAGCAGCTTGAGCGGGACGTTACAAGAGACCCAGTACTTC. The full variable domain, in which reference TRBV5-4 and TRBJ2-5 provide the parts outside the CDR3, is ETGVTQSPTHLIKTRGQQVTLRCSSQSGHNTVSWYQQALGQGPQFIFQYYREEENGRGNFPPRFSGLQFPNYSSELNVNALELDDSALYLCASSLSGTLQETQYFGPGTRLLVL.

The chain combines TRBV11-2 with TRBJ1-2, with 7 nucleotides matching TRBD1. The CDR3 loop spans 15 amino acids. Germline V gives CDR1 SGHAT, CDR2 FQNNGV. With V trimmed by 5 bases and J by 0 bases, 6 bases remained unmatched. DNA for the CDR3: TGTGCCAGCAGCCCCAAGGGGACAGCTAACTATGGCTACACCTTC. Amino acids: CASSPKGTANYGYTF.

This chain connects TRBV15 to TRBJ1-6; D might be TRBD1 (5 bases). Trimming took off 0 bases at V and 7 bases at J, with 7 bases between the two ends. CDR1 is LNHNV and CDR2 is YYDKDF in the germline V gene (reference sequence). This CDR3 is built from 14 residues. CDR3 sequence (DNA): TGTGCCACCAGCAGAGACAGGGACAATTCACCCCTCCACTTT. As protein: CATSRDRDNSPLHF.

The chain employs TRBV12-5 and TRBJ1-5; D is ambiguous. V was clipped by 1 base and J by 6 bases, with 7 bases between them. There are 13 residues in the CDR3. Germline CDR1 LGHNT, CDR2 FRNRAP. The CDR3 here is CASGLEAGQPQHF. In nucleotides, the CDR3 is TGTGCTAGTGGTTTGGAGGCGGGTCAGCCCCAGCATTTT.